This T cell receptor (beta chain) was obtained from a study of T cell changes during pregnancy in multiple sclerosis. TCRdb keeps only in-frame clones here, not all; method: immunoSEQ multiplex PCR. The sample gives about 40,000 clones, around nine tenths of which show up once; 0.7% to 1% is in the top ten. Deletions cut 6 bases from V and 2 bases from J, with 11 bases between. Germline CDR1 reads SGHTA; CDR2 reads FQGNSA. This CDR3 spans 14 amino acids. The sequence was obtained from a female donor with multiple sclerosis, enrolled in a pregnancy study. The input for sequencing was CD4+ T cells from peripheral blood mononuclear cells, taken before pregnancy. The chain combines TRBV7-2 with TRBJ1-5; D may be TRBD1 (5 bases). The CDR3 loop reads CASRLGGGNQPQHF. The CDR3 nucleotides read TGTGCCAGCAGGTTGGGGGGAGGCAATCAGCCCCAGCATTTT.